This TCR beta chain emerged from a study of brain T cells in children with intractable seizures. Study-wide results and limits: HCMV serostatus was not known, and viral specificity came from CDR3 similarity only.

In this sample, this clone turned up once. The antigen is not known. The time point is: blood from clinic visit 5 months post-surgery; TSC patient then seizure free. This CDR3 has 13 residues. Per the germline V gene, CDR1 is SGHRS and CDR2 is YFSETQ. With V trimmed by 5 bases and J by 7 bases, 4 bases remained unmatched. Data came from immunoSEQ multiplex PCR; TCRdb stores just in-frame clones and leaves some out. The sample contains 300,000 to 400,000 clones, 93% of which appear only once. The source is a boy in the first two years of life with tuberous sclerosis and intractable seizures. Sequenced material: peripheral blood, taken about 5 months after surgery. The V gene is TRBV5-1, the J gene TRBJ1-5; 9 bases agree with TRBD1. The CDR3 reads CASRRDRDQPQHF. The CDR3 DNA follows: TGCGCCAGCAGACGGGACAGGGACCAGCCCCAGCATTTT. Combining the CDR3 with reference TRBV5-1 and TRBJ1-5 gives the whole variable domain KAGVTQTPRYLIKTRGQQVTLSCSPISGHRSVSWYQQTPGQGLQFLFEYFSETQRNKGNFPGRFSGRQFSNSRSEMNVSTLELGDSALYLCASRRDRDQPQHFGDGTRLSIL.